These T cell receptor beta chains were read from a single sample in a study of OX40 agonist ivuxolimab in advanced cancers. Clones were read by immunoSEQ multiplex PCR, and TCRdb kept only the in-frame ones, dropping some. Among around 19,000 clones listed, roughly 72% were seen once. The sample was CD4+ or CD8+ T cells sorted from blood, taken in a trial of the OX40 agonist ivuxolimab. The receptors come from an adult with an advanced solid tumor such as melanoma, head and neck, liver or kidney cancer. Each CDR3 is given with its conserved first and last residue. Fields, in order: V gene, D gene, clone size, J gene, CDR3 DNA, CDR3 protein. D genes are given only for firm matches. Some rows have no size entry. The others give once, few or many, or a class for an expanded clone.

v_gene: TRBV7-9
d_gene: NA
abundance: medium-sized
j_gene: TRBJ2-3
CDR3nt: TGTGCCAGCAGCTCGAATAGAGATACGCAGTATTTT
CDR3aa: CASSSNRDTQYF

v_gene: TRBV28
d_gene: TRBD1
abundance: NA
j_gene: TRBJ2-1
CDR3nt: TGTGCCAGCATTGGGGTAGGACAGGGGGGGCATGAGCAGTTCTTC
CDR3aa: CASIGVGQGGHEQFF

v_gene: TRBV11-2
d_gene: NA
abundance: NA
j_gene: TRBJ2-7
CDR3nt: TGTGCCAGCAGCTTATCCCTCGCGGACTCGGGCGAGCAGTACTTC
CDR3aa: CASSLSLADSGEQYF

v_gene: TRBV18
d_gene: TRBD1
abundance: NA
j_gene: TRBJ2-7
CDR3nt: TGTGCCAGCTCAACAGGGGATCGCGAGCAGTACTTC
CDR3aa: CASSTGDREQYF

v_gene: TRBV7-6
d_gene: TRBD2
abundance: NA
j_gene: TRBJ2-7
CDR3nt: TGTGCCAGCAGCTTAGCGGGGGGGTACGAGCAGTACTTC
CDR3aa: CASSLAGGYEQYF

v_gene: TRBV9
d_gene: TRBD2
abundance: NA
j_gene: TRBJ2-2
CDR3nt: TGTGCCAGCAGCGTAGCGGTAGCGGGGAACACCGGGGAGCTGTTTTTT
CDR3aa: CASSVAVAGNTGELFF

v_gene: TRBV6-1
d_gene: NA
abundance: NA
j_gene: TRBJ1-1
CDR3nt: TGTGCCAGCAGCGGATACGGGACTGAAGCTTTCTTT
CDR3aa: CASSGYGTEAFF

v_gene: TRBV13
d_gene: NA
abundance: NA
j_gene: TRBJ1-1
CDR3nt: TGTGCCAGCAGCTTTGGTGAGACCGGTGGGGCTTTCTTT
CDR3aa: CASSFGETGGAFF

v_gene: TRBV9
d_gene: NA
abundance: once
j_gene: TRBJ2-7
CDR3nt: TGTGCCAGCAGCGTTGCAGGGATGGCCTACGAGCAGTACTTC
CDR3aa: CASSVAGMAYEQYF

v_gene: TRBV11-2
d_gene: NA
abundance: NA
j_gene: TRBJ2-1
CDR3nt: TGTGCCAGCAGCCTCATCCTGGGGGGGGGCGACAATGAGCAGTTCTTC
CDR3aa: CASSLILGGGDNEQFF

v_gene: TRBV5-6
d_gene: NA
abundance: NA
j_gene: TRBJ1-5
CDR3nt: TGTGCCAGCAGCGTCAGTAGCAATCAGCCCCAGCATTTT
CDR3aa: CASSVSSNQPQHF

v_gene: TRBV6-6
d_gene: NA
abundance: few
j_gene: TRBJ1-1
CDR3nt: TGTGCCAGCAGGCTAACAGGGAACACTGAAGCTTTCTTT
CDR3aa: CASRLTGNTEAFF

v_gene: TRBV7-9
d_gene: NA
abundance: NA
j_gene: TRBJ2-7
CDR3nt: TGTGCCAGCAGCCCGAGGGGCTCCTACGAGCAGTACTTC
CDR3aa: CASSPRGSYEQYF

v_gene: TRBV27
d_gene: NA
abundance: NA
j_gene: TRBJ2-7
CDR3nt: TGTGCCAGCAGTTTATCCGTGGGGACCTCCTACGAGCAGTACTTC
CDR3aa: CASSLSVGTSYEQYF

v_gene: TRBV5-1
d_gene: NA
abundance: NA
j_gene: TRBJ2-3
CDR3nt: TGCGCCAGCAGCTTGGTCAGGGTGAGCACAGATACGCAGTATTTT
CDR3aa: CASSLVRVSTDTQYF

v_gene: TRBV6-5
d_gene: NA
abundance: NA
j_gene: TRBJ2-5
CDR3nt: TGTGCCAGCAGCCCAGGGAATGGGCAAGAGACCCAGTACTTC
CDR3aa: CASSPGNGQETQYF

v_gene: TRBV18
d_gene: TRBD1
abundance: once
j_gene: TRBJ2-7
CDR3nt: TGTGCCAGCTCCCTCGACAGGGGGCGAAGCTCCTACGAGCAGTACTTC
CDR3aa: CASSLDRGRSSYEQYF

v_gene: TRBV2
d_gene: NA
abundance: NA
j_gene: TRBJ2-7
CDR3nt: TGTGCCAGCAGTGATAGCTACGAGCAGTACTTC
CDR3aa: CASSDSYEQYF

v_gene: TRBV7-9
d_gene: NA
abundance: NA
j_gene: TRBJ1-4
CDR3nt: TGTGCCAGCATCGAGCCGGGTGTCGGAGAAAAACTGTTTTTT
CDR3aa: CASIEPGVGEKLFF

v_gene: TRBV28
d_gene: NA
abundance: few
j_gene: TRBJ2-3
CDR3nt: TGTGCCAGCAGTCTTGAGAGCTTTAGCACAGATACGCAGTATTTT
CDR3aa: CASSLESFSTDTQYF

v_gene: TRBV29-1
d_gene: NA
abundance: NA
j_gene: TRBJ2-3
CDR3nt: TGCAGCGTTGAAGAGGCTAGATTCGACACAGATACGCAGTATTTT
CDR3aa: CSVEEARFDTDTQYF

v_gene: TRBV4-2
d_gene: NA
abundance: few
j_gene: TRBJ1-2
CDR3nt: TGTGCCAGCAGCCTTAGCGCACAGCACTATGGCTACACCTTC
CDR3aa: CASSLSAQHYGYTF

v_gene: TRBV5-1
d_gene: NA
abundance: NA
j_gene: TRBJ1-3
CDR3nt: TGCGCCAGCAGCTTGGGGACGGCAGAAGGAAACACCATATATTTT
CDR3aa: CASSLGTAEGNTIYF

v_gene: TRBV11-2
d_gene: NA
abundance: few
j_gene: TRBJ2-7
CDR3nt: TGTGCCAGCAGCTTACAGTCCTACGAGCAGTACTTC
CDR3aa: CASSLQSYEQYF

v_gene: TRBV19
d_gene: NA
abundance: NA
j_gene: TRBJ2-3
CDR3nt: TGTGCCAGTGCGGACCCTCCCCTCACAGATACGCAGTATTTT
CDR3aa: CASADPPLTDTQYF

v_gene: TRBV10-2
d_gene: NA
abundance: once
j_gene: TRBJ2-7
CDR3nt: TGCGCCAGCAGTGAGGGCTACGAGCAGTACTTC
CDR3aa: CASSEGYEQYF